The source of this T cell receptor (beta chain) is a study of control samples from healthy donors and cancer patients. Trimming at V came to 8 bases and at J to 5 bases, leaving 5 bases not matched to a gene. The CDR3 covers 13 residues. Germline loops: CDR1 LNHDA, CDR2 SQIVND (reference sequence). Sequencing was performed with immunoSEQ multiplex PCR; in TCRdb, only in-frame clones are kept and a portion is missing. This sample has 140,000 or so clones, with 89% found just once. The receptor was isolated from a man younger than 45 in good health. Material for sequencing was blood. This chain joins TRBV19 and TRBJ2-5, with TRBD1 matching over 10 bases. CDR3 in amino acids: CASSRDRGETQYF. The DNA of the CDR3 is TGTGCCAGTTCCCGGGACAGGGGTGAGACCCAGTACTTC.